What follows describes a single T cell receptor (beta chain). The antigen it recognizes is unknown. No base quality information exists; no much larger clone differs at one position. The entry originates in a study of blood T cell repertoires in COVID-19 (dated by TCRdb to 2019 to 2021). Regarding the study in general: Samples covering the acute and convalescent phases of COVID-19 were provided by collaborators in the United States, Italy and Spain. Samples came from the ongoing ImmuneRACE study (first 160 participants) plus 1,254 subjects from 6 global collaborators. The prospective study material was composed of cDNA or gDNA derived from T cells, B-cell-depleted T cells, or PBMCs. Sample metadata almost always included a de-identified subject ID, COVID-19 status, age in years and sex. The dataset comprised deeply sampled blood TCRbeta repertoires from subjects exposed to, actively infected with, or recovered from COVID-19. Where HLA class I and class II types were available, the types were taken from metadata supplied by the sample provider, not from assay-based typing. The repertoires were released in a freely available public database intended as a resource for research on the immune response to SARS-CoV-2.

Here is what the overall study found, with its caveats: How much clinical and demographic metadata was included differed by source and by participant, and the metadata was provided uncurated.

The immunoSEQ Assay, a bias-controlled multiplex PCR, was used to amplify TCRbeta CDR3 regions from genomic DNA. In the paper's pipeline: The number of nucleated cells in each sample was estimated by amplification of reference gene primers within the assay. To quantify the absolute abundance of each unique TCRbeta CDR3 rearrangement, sequence reads were collapsed and filtered. Productive Simpson clonality was computed per sample as the square root of Simpson's diversity index over productive rearrangements. The clones in this table, taken by TCRdb from immuneACCESS, are in-frame only. Not every clone is retained; where verified, under half of the shortfall comes from an unresolved V gene, and the cause of the rest is unknown. V and J calls and clone size are given by that table; D and trimming were obtained from the DNA. The sample profile shows around 200,000 clones; roughly 85% of them were found once. Roughly a sixth of the sample lies in the top ten.

Spanning cysteine to phenylalanine, the CDR3 consists of 15 amino acids. Solely the CDR3 DNA is kept, with 45 bases framed from the first base. At the junction V is shortened by 2 bases and J by 8 bases; bases outside the gene matches: 4. The germline V gene provides CDR1 SNHLY and CDR2 FYNNEI. Enrolling through a virtual design, the prospective study's participants ranged in age from roughly 18 to 89 years and lived across about two dozen United States geographic areas. To assign participants to cohorts, the prospective study relied on clinical history that participants themselves reported in a screening survey and a study questionnaire. ImmuneRACE Cohort 3 recovered participants were defined by two consecutive negative NP/OP PCR tests, healthcare professional clearance, or symptom resolution. In the prospective study, whole blood, serum and a nasopharyngeal or oropharyngeal swab were collected from each participant by mobile phlebotomists. Over a roughly two-month period, participants in the prospective study had the option of providing additional blood draws and questionnaires. Prospective study blood samples were shipped either frozen or at room temperature before DNA extraction.

The receptor's source is a man between 40 and 49 years old who had recovered from COVID-19. The chain is made from TRBV2 and TRBJ2-1; the central 12 bases match TRBD2. Specimen: PBMCs or T cells enriched from blood (not recorded which). The DNA is as follows: TGTGCCAGCAGTGAACTAGCGGGAGGGAATTATGAGCAGTTCTTC. This codes for CASSELAGGNYEQFF.